This T cell receptor beta chain was captured in a study of TIL therapy for anti-PD-1-resistant metastatic lung cancer. Indicated time point: pre-treatment sample, taken before nivolumab and TIL therapy. This clone was found once. Looked up from germline, CDR1 is SGHNT and CDR2 is YENEEA. Trimming took 4 bases from V and 3 from J, leaving 10 bases between them. The CDR3 is 14 residues long. This was the immunoSEQ v3 assay. The table came from immunoSEQ multiplex PCR; TCRdb's copy has only in-frame clones and leaves some out. The table has under 60,000 clones, just over 85% seen once; the top ten hold 5%.

V usage is TRBV11-3 and J usage is TRBJ2-1; D gene ambiguous. This specimen was blood, taken at baseline. The TCR was taken from a person between 25 and 80 years old with non-small cell lung cancer. Here the CDR3 DNA reads TGTGCCAGCAGCTCGGGCCAGTACTACAATGAGCAGTTCTTC. Translating it yields CASSSGQYYNEQFF.